This TCR beta chain was captured in a study of T cells in Graves' hyperthyroidism and ophthalmopathy. The overall study: Peripheral blood was secured at the point of initial diagnosis, before any treatment.

This clonotype was seen repeatedly, ten times or more. The antigen remains unidentified. Findings and caveats of the study: Most clonotypes that expanded in the thyroid above 0.001 also showed up in blood. Patients with ophthalmopathy were separated from those with stable hyperthyroidism by a 13 V-J model. Ophthalmopathy was predicted by the model a median of roughly 6.7 months ahead of onset.

RNA transcripts gave rise to amplified TCR beta CDR3 regions. TCR CDR3 underwent first-round RT-PCR with the HTBI primer set. One entry per CDR3 protein, called by TCRdb with MiXCR from the multiplex PCR reads. Seen here are some 490,000 distinct CDR3 sequences, about 20% observed once, and the top ten hold around 47%. The clonotype comes from a woman between 70 and 85 years old with Graves' ophthalmopathy. The specimen sequenced was blood.

In DNA form, the CDR3 reads TGTGCCAGCAGCTTAGGCCGGGCCCTGGGACAGACCCAGTACTTC. This codes for CASSLGRALGQTQYF. The chain carries TRBV7-9 and TRBJ2-5; D possibly uses TRBD1 or TRBD2 (5 bases each). The CDR3 covers 15 residues. V was shortened by 1 base and J by 6 bases, with 15 bases between the two germline ends. Germline CDR1 reads SEHNR; CDR2 reads FQNEAQ (reference sequence).